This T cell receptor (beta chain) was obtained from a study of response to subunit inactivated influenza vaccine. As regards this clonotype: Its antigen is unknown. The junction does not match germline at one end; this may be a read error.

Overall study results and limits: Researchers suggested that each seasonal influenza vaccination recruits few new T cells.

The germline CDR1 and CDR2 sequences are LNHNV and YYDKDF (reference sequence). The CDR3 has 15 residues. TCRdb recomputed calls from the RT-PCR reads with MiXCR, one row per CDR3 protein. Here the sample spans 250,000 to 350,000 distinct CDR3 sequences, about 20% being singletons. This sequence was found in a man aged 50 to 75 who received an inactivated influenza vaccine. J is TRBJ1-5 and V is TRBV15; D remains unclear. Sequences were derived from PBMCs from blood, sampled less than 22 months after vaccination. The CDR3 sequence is CATSREQYSNQLQHF. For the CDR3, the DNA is TGTGCCACCAGCAGAGAACAGTATAGCAATCAGCTCCAGCATTTT.